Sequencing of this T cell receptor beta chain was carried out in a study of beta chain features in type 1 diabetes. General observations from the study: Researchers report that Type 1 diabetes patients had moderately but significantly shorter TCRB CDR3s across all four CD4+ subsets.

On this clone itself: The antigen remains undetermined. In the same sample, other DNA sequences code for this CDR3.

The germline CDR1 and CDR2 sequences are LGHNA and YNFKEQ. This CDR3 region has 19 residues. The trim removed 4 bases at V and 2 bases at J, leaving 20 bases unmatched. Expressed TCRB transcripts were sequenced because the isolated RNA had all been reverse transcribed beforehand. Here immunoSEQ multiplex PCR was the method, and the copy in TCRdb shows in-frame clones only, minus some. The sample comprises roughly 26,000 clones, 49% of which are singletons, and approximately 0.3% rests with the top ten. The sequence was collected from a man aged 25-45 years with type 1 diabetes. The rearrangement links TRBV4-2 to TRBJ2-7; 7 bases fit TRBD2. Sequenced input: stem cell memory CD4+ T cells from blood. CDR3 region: CASSPYGLAKREDAYEQYF. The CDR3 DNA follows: TGTGCCAGCAGCCCGTACGGGCTGGCTAAACGGGAGGACGCCTACGAGCAGTACTTC.